Listed below are T cell receptor beta chains from one sample, sequenced in a study of neurological immune-mediated disorders. TCRdb re-analysed the 5' RACE reads in MiXCR, keeping a single row per CDR3 protein. The table records 80,000 to 100,000 distinct CDR3 sequences, 3% to 4.5% of them present only once. Input material: PBMCs. These receptors were collected from a woman aged 50 to 60 with multiple sclerosis. CDR3s include the opening cysteine and the closing phenylalanine or tryptophan. D genes are given only for firm matches. Not all rows give a size; the values are once, few, many and, for expanded clones, a class.

abundance | j_gene | d_gene | v_gene | CDR3nt | CDR3aa
many | TRBJ2-1 | . | TRBV7-2 | TGTGCCAGCAGCCTCACGGGCGGGTCCCTCGGGAACAATGAGCAGTTCTTC | CASSLTGGSLGNNEQFF
many | TRBJ2-2 | TRBD1 | TRBV20-1 | TGCAGTGCTAGTGCTACCCCCGGGACAGGGAAGAACACCGGGGAGCTGTTTTTT | CSASATPGTGKNTGELFF
many | TRBJ1-2 | . | TRBV15 | TGTGCCACCAGCAGAGCATCCCTTAAGGGGCAGAACTATGGCTACACCTTC | CATSRASLKGQNYGYTF
many | TRBJ1-2 | TRBD1 | TRBV6-5 | TGTGCCAGCCAGGGACAGAGCTATGGCTACACCTTC | CASQGQSYGYTF
many | TRBJ2-5 | . | TRBV5-1 | TGCGCCAGCAGCTCCCCCTACGCCAAATCTCAAGAGACCCAGTACTTC | CASSSPYAKSQETQYF
many | TRBJ2-1 | . | TRBV6-2/TRBV6-3 | TGTGCCAGCAGTTCCGGGGGAAGCTCCTACAATGAGCAGTTCTTC | CASSSGGSSYNEQFF
many | TRBJ1-6 | . | TRBV7-2 | TGTGCCAGCAGCTTATTCAGTTCACCCCTCCACTTT | CASSLFSSPLHF
many | TRBJ1-5 | . | TRBV9 | TGTGCCAGCAGCGTAACCGCGGATAGCAATCAGCCCCAGCATTTT | CASSVTADSNQPQHF
many | TRBJ2-2 | . | TRBV27 | TGTGCCAGCAGTACGACACTGAACACCGGGGAGCTGTTTTTT | CASSTTLNTGELFF
many | TRBJ1-6 | . | TRBV7-9 | TGTGCCAGCAGCTTAGCGGGTCAGGGTAATTCACCCCTCCACTTT | CASSLAGQGNSPLHF
many | TRBJ2-1 | TRBD2 | TRBV2 | TGTGCCAACAAACCGGGGGGGGTCCGCAAGCGTGGCTCCTACAATGAGCAGTTCTTC | CANKPGGVRKRGSYNEQFF
many | TRBJ2-1 | . | TRBV9 | TGTGCCAGCAGCCCTCCGTCCTACAATGAGCAGTTCTTC | CASSPPSYNEQFF
many | TRBJ2-6 | . | TRBV6-5 | TGTGCCAGCAGTTCGAAAGGGGGCTCTGGGGCCAACGTCCTGACTTTC | CASSSKGGSGANVLTF
many | TRBJ2-1 | TRBD2 | TRBV20-1 | TGCAGTGCTAGCCCTCTAGCGGGGGGGCACAATGAGCAGTTCTTC | CSASPLAGGHNEQFF
. | TRBJ2-1 | . | TRBV3-1 | TGTGCCAGCAGCCCCTGGAGGGGCCACTACAATGAGCAGTTCTTC | CASSPWRGHYNEQFF
many | TRBJ1-2 | . | TRBV18 | TGTGCCAGCTCTCAGAGAAACTATGGCTACACCTTC | CASSQRNYGYTF
many | TRBJ2-2 | . | TRBV10-3 | TGTGCCATCAGGGGGGGGGCCTTAACGAACACCGGGGAGCTGTTTTTT | CAIRGGALTNTGELFF
many | TRBJ1-2 | . | TRBV25-1 | TGTGCCAGCTCCCAAGCAGGGTTTCAATATGGCTACACCTTC | CASSQAGFQYGYTF
many | TRBJ2-7 | TRBD1 | TRBV4-2 | TGTGCCAGCAGCCAAGTGCTTGGACAGGCATTCTACGAGCAGTACTTC | CASSQVLGQAFYEQYF
many | TRBJ1-1 | . | TRBV27 | TGTGCCAGCAGTTTGGGGGTGGGGTTGGGGGATTTGGACACTGAAGCTTTCTTT | CASSLGVGLGDLDTEAFF
few | TRBJ2-7 | . | TRBV20-1 | TGCAGTGCTAGAGTCAGAGGGGTTGCCTACGAGCAGTACTTC | CSARVRGVAYEQYF
many | TRBJ2-3 | . | TRBV5-6 | TGTGCCAGCAGCTTGGTATCAGGACGAGATACGCAGTATTTT | CASSLVSGRDTQYF
many | TRBJ1-4 | TRBD1 | TRBV5-1 | TGCTCTCTGACAGGGGGCAGTGGTAATGAAAAACTGTTTTTT | CSLTGGSGNEKLFF
few | TRBJ2-3 | . | TRBV10-3 | TGTGCCACGATACCGGACGCCTATAGCACAGATACGCAGTATTTT | CATIPDAYSTDTQYF
many | TRBJ1-4 | TRBD1 | TRBV7-9 | TGTGCCAGCAGCAGAAGTAGGACAGGGGGTGAAAAACTGTTTTTT | CASSRSRTGGEKLFF
many | TRBJ2-3 | . | TRBV5-5 | TGTGCCAGCAGCTGGCAGGGGAGCACAGATACGCAGTATTTT | CASSWQGSTDTQYF
many | TRBJ1-5 | . | TRBV20-1 | TGCAGTGCTAGAGATTGGGTTGATAGCAATCAGCCCCAGCATTTT | CSARDWVDSNQPQHF
many | TRBJ2-5 | . | TRBV4-1 | TGCGCCAGCAGCCGGGTGGGGGAGACCCAGTACTTC | CASSRVGETQYF
many | TRBJ1-1 | . | TRBV7-8 | TGTGCCAGCAGCCAACATACGAACACTGAAGCTTTCTTT | CASSQHTNTEAFF
. | TRBJ2-5 | . | TRBV4-1 | TGCGCCAGCAGCCAAGAAGGATGGAGGCAATGGAGGCAAGAGACCCAGTACTTC | CASSQEGWRQWRQETQYF
many | TRBJ2-1 | . | TRBV20-1 | TGCAGTGCTAGAGGGCGGCCCTCCTACAATGAGCAGTTCTTC | CSARGRPSYNEQFF
many | TRBJ2-2 | . | TRBV7-7 | TGTGCTAGCAGCTTAGTACAGGGCTCCGGGGAGCTGTTTTTT | CASSLVQGSGELFF
many | TRBJ1-2 | TRBD1 | TRBV7-9 | TGTGCCAGCAGCTTAGACAGGGGTACCTACACCTTC | CASSLDRGTYTF
many | TRBJ1-1 | TRBD1 | TRBV7-2 | TGTGCCAGCAGCCATTCACAGGGGGCGAGAACTGAAGCTTTCTTT | CASSHSQGARTEAFF
many | TRBJ2-7 | TRBD1 | TRBV6-2/TRBV6-3 | TGTGCCAGCATTGGACAGGGGAGCTACGAGCAGTACTTC | CASIGQGSYEQYF
many | TRBJ1-2 | . | TRBV5-1 | TGCGCCAGCAGCCCAGGTTCGACAGTCGGCTACACCTTC | CASSPGSTVGYTF
many | TRBJ2-7 | . | TRBV5-1 | TGCGCCAGCAGAAGTGGTGGAACCTACGAGCAGTACTTC | CASRSGGTYEQYF
many | TRBJ2-7 | . | TRBV20-1 | TGCAGTGCTAGAGATATGGCTAGCTTCATGGAGCAGTACTTC | CSARDMASFMEQYF
many | TRBJ2-7 | . | TRBV10-2 | TGCGCCAGCAGGATCGGCACTGGCTACGAGCAGTACTTC | CASRIGTGYEQYF
few | TRBJ2-5 | . | TRBV7-9 | TGTGCCAGCAGTCCGCGGGATGAGACCCAGTACTTC | CASSPRDETQYF
many | TRBJ2-4 | TRBD2 | TRBV5-1 | TGCGCCAGCAGCTTGGCGGGGGGAAACATTCAGTACTTC | CASSLAGGNIQYF